This T cell receptor beta chain was captured in a study of cytomegalovirus exposure and HLA in healthy donors. General study results and limits: Under in vitro conditions, a few CMV-associated chains were confirmed as specific for CMV antigens. Reports indicated that the classifier achieved high specificity and sensitivity in diagnosing cytomegalovirus status.

The method was immunoSEQ multiplex PCR; TCRdb's version includes in-frame clones alone and lacks a portion of them. Among 250,000 to 400,000 clones listed, nearly 90% were seen once. With respect to this clone: Its matching antigen is unknown.

The CDR3 is made up of 15 amino acids. Germline V gene data show CDR1 as SGHDT and CDR2 as YYEEEE. V shed 2 bases and J shed 2 bases, with 8 bases lying between them. The gene calls are TRBV5-6 and TRBJ2-6, with D possibly matching TRBD1 (5 bases). Source material: PBMCs. The receptor was derived from a man aged 25 to 40 in good health and CMV-seronegative. The CDR3 nucleotides are TGTGCCAGCAGCTTCAGGGTTACTGGGGCCAACGTCCTGACTTTC. Translating gives CASSFRVTGANVLTF.